This TCR beta chain was sequenced in a study of early T cells in non-severe SARS-CoV-2 infection. V gave up 1 base and J gave up 4 bases, with 10 bases separating them. The CDR3 contains 14 residues. The germline V gene encodes CDR1 SEHNR and CDR2 FQNEAQ (reference sequence). A single record per CDR3 protein comes from TCRdb applying MiXCR to the 5' RACE reads. The table has under 40,000 distinct CDR3 sequences, more than 5.5% seen once. The clonotype was recovered from an adult who was a healthcare worker with PCR-confirmed SARS-CoV-2 infection or an uninfected control (not recorded which). The chain joins TRBV7-9 to TRBJ2-5; no firm D call. The sample was whole blood. The CDR3: CASSLGGLSETQYF. CDR3 nucleotide sequence: TGTGCCAGCAGCTTAGGAGGCCTTTCAGAGACCCAGTACTTC. Looking up the rest from reference TRBV7-9 and TRBJ2-5 gives the full variable domain: DTGVSQNPRHKITKRGQNVTFRCDPISEHNRLYWYRQTLGQGPEFLTYFQNEAQLEKSRLLSDRFSAERPKGSFSTLEIQRTEQGDSAMYLCASSLGGLSETQYFGPGTRLLVL.